These 21 T cell receptor beta chains came from one sample sequenced in a study of shared clonotypes between healthy human individuals. Terminally differentiated effector memory CD45RA+ cells were excluded from the naive CD8 cells, which were CD45RO-negative and positively selected for CCR7. Only in-frame clones appear in the TCRdb table, and some are missing; sequencing was by immunoSEQ multiplex PCR. This table holds 1.5 million to 2.5 million clones, about 95% found once. The sequencing sample was made of naive CD8+ T cells sorted from blood. These receptors came from a man younger than 35 in good health.

J is TRBJ1-5 and V is TRBV2, with 8 bases identical to TRBD1. The CDR3 has 15 amino acids. Germline values: CDR1 SNHLY, CDR2 FYNNEI. V lost 4 bases and J lost 5; bases outside the gene matches: 7. The CDR3 sequence: CASSGRQGADQPQHF. In DNA, the CDR3 is TGTGCCAGCAGTGGACGGCAGGGGGCTGATCAGCCCCAGCATTTT.

V usage is TRBV5-4 and J usage is TRBJ2-1, with D uncertain. Trimming left V 2 bases short and J 0 bases short, with 12 bases between. Germline values: CDR1 SGHNT, CDR2 YYREEE (reference sequence). There are 16 residues in the CDR3. This chain's CDR3 is CASSLRVTISYNEQFF. As DNA, the CDR3 is TGTGCCAGCAGCTTACGGGTGACGATCTCCTACAATGAGCAGTTCTTC.

V usage is TRBV5-1 and J usage is TRBJ2-3; 8 bases agree with TRBD1. Losses at the gene ends were 2 bases for V and 0 bases for J; bases not matched to a gene: 8. The CDR3 consists of 17 residues. Germline V CDR1 and CDR2: SGHRS, YFSETQ. The CDR3 loop is CASSFGGQAPSTDTQYF. CDR3 sequence (DNA): TGCGCCAGCAGCTTCGGGGGACAGGCCCCTAGCACAGATACGCAGTATTTT.

This chain links TRBV7-2 with TRBJ1-1; D might be TRBD1 (5 bases). The CDR3 extends over 16 amino acids. Germline values: CDR1 SGHTA, CDR2 FQGNSA. Trimming left V 5 bases short and J 2 bases short, with 18 bases between. The CDR3 region is CASSPSGEGVNTEAFF. The CDR3 nucleotides read TGTGCCAGCAGCCCCTCCGGTGAAGGGGTAAACACTGAAGCTTTCTTT.

The J gene is TRBJ2-7, the V gene TRBV28; D tentatively fits TRBD1 or TRBD2 (5 bases each). The CDR3 consists of 14 residues. Trimming removed 7 bases at V and 2 bases at J, with 15 bases between. Germline V gene lookup returns CDR1 MDHEN and CDR2 SYDVKM. Here the CDR3 reads CASTPGDDTYEQYF. The CDR3 nucleotides are TGTGCCAGCACACCCGGGGACGACACCTACGAGCAGTACTTC. Full variable domain (remainder filled in from reference TRBV28 and TRBJ2-7): DVKVTQSSRYLVKRTGEKVFLECVQDMDHENMFWYRQDPGLGLRLIYFSYDVKMKEKGDIPEGYSVSREKKERFSLILESASTNQTSMYLCASTPGDDTYEQYFGPGTRLTVT.

The chain carries TRBV9 and TRBJ2-7; D possibly corresponds to TRBD1 (6 bases). Trimming stripped 0 bases from V and 1 base from J, with 11 bases between. CDR1 and CDR2 (germline): SGDLS, YYNGEE. This CDR3 has 15 residues. In DNA form, the CDR3 reads TGTGCCAGCAGCGTAGACTCGACAGGATCCTACGAGCAGTACTTC. Translating gives CASSVDSTGSYEQYF.

Comment on this clone: Other nucleotide sequences from this sample produce the same CDR3. The chain employs TRBV6-5 and TRBJ2-7; 7 bases map to TRBD1. Per germline, CDR1 MNHEY and CDR2 SVGAGI. J gave up 2 bases and V 0 bases, and 1 base lay outside the gene matches. There are 14 residues in the CDR3. The CDR3 nucleotides read TGTGCCAGCAGTTACTCGGGGACAGCCTACGAGCAGTACTTC. It yields the protein CASSYSGTAYEQYF.

This clone was observed a handful of times. This chain connects TRBV5-1 to TRBJ1-6; 7 bases align to TRBD1. The CDR3 has 16 residues. Trimming removed 5 bases from V and 7 bases from J; junction bases left unmatched: 12. Germline V gene data show CDR1 as SGHRS and CDR2 as YFSETQ. The CDR3 nucleotides are TGCGCCAGCAGTCCGGAGAGGGGGCTGAAGAATTCACCCCTCCACTTT. This codes for CASSPERGLKNSPLHF.

In regard to this clone: Other DNA sequences of this sample code for an identical CDR3. The chain has TRBV4-1 and TRBJ2-7; 7 nucleotides match TRBD2. V lost 1 base and J lost 2; bases outside the gene matches: 5. The CDR3 has 15 residues. Germline CDR1 and CDR2: MGHRA and YSYEKL. The CDR3 region has the DNA TGCGCCAGCAGCCAAGTGCTAGCGGAGGCCTACGAGCAGTACTTC. Encoded protein: CASSQVLAEAYEQYF.

This chain connects TRBV7-3 to TRBJ2-7; TRBD2 agrees at 7 bases. This CDR3 region has 13 residues. The ends lost 2 bases at V and 5 bases at J; junction bases unmatched: 3. Per germline, CDR1 SGHTA and CDR2 FQGTGA. The CDR3 DNA follows: TGTGCCAGCAGCTTAGCGGGGGAGAACGAGCAGTACTTC. Translation gives CASSLAGENEQYF.

The chain carries TRBV25-1 and TRBJ2-1; 7 bases align to TRBD2. V was clipped by 2 bases and J by 8 bases; unmatched bases: 6. CDR3 length: 14 residues. The germline V gene has CDR1 MGHDK and CDR2 SYGVNS. CDR3 sequence: CASSETGLGHEQFF. The CDR3 DNA follows: TGTGCCAGCAGTGAAACTGGACTAGGGCATGAGCAGTTCTTC.

The rearrangement links TRBV4-3 to TRBJ2-2, with 8 positions matching TRBD1. The trim removed 0 bases at V and 6 bases at J, leaving 9 bases unmatched. Germline values: CDR1 LGHNA, CDR2 YSLEER. There are 17 residues in the CDR3. CDR3 in amino acids: CASSQDGRGREAGELFF. CDR3 sequence (DNA): TGCGCCAGCAGCCAAGATGGCAGGGGGCGAGAAGCCGGGGAGCTGTTTTTT.

This chain joins TRBV30 and TRBJ1-1; D unresolved. Trimming shortened V by 8 bases and J by 1 base, and 8 bases separated the two germline ends. Germline loops: CDR1 GTSNPN, CDR2 SVGIG (reference sequence). The CDR3 is 11 amino acids. CDR3 amino acids: CAGTRNTEAFF. The CDR3, as DNA: TGTGCCGGCACTAGGAACACTGAAGCTTTCTTT.

The chain has TRBV7-9 and TRBJ1-6, with 11 nucleotides matching TRBD1. V gave up 5 bases and J gave up 0 bases; unmatched junction bases: 6. There are 18 residues in the CDR3. CDR1 is SEHNR and CDR2 is FQNEAQ in the germline V gene (reference sequence). CDR3 amino acids: CASSTGQGAFSYNSPLHF. The CDR3 bases are TGTGCCAGCAGCACAGGACAGGGGGCTTTCTCCTATAATTCACCCCTCCACTTT.

The chain joins TRBV29-1 to TRBJ2-7, with D possibly being TRBD1 (6 bases). This CDR3 comprises 13 residues. From germline, CDR1 is SQVTM and CDR2 ANQGSEA. Trimming cost V 4 bases and J 5 bases, with 15 bases left between them. CDR3: CSVVGQWDNEQYF. The CDR3, as DNA: TGCAGCGTTGTTGGCCAATGGGACAACGAGCAGTACTTC.

Concerning this clone itself: Other DNA sequences in this specimen translate into the identical CDR3. The rearrangement uses TRBV6-6 and TRBJ2-7; 8 bases map to TRBD1. V lost 0 bases to trimming and J lost 4 bases; unmatched junction nucleotides: 2. The germline CDR1 and CDR2 sequences are MNHNY and SVGAGI (reference sequence). The CDR3 consists of 14 residues. The CDR3 protein is CASSYSGQGYEQYF. The CDR3 region has the DNA TGTGCCAGCAGTTACTCAGGACAGGGATACGAGCAGTACTTC.

The rearrangement links TRBV4-1 to TRBJ2-7; D gene ambiguous. Looked up from germline, CDR1 is MGHRA and CDR2 is YSYEKL. Trimming stripped 5 bases from V and 5 bases from J, with 10 bases between. CDR3 size: 12 residues. In nucleotides, the CDR3 is TGCGCCAGCAGCGCTGGCGAGAACGAGCAGTACTTC. It translates to CASSAGENEQYF.

CDR3 protein: CASSPHSTDTQYF. CDR3 DNA: TGTGCCAGCAGCCCGCATTCAACGGATACGCAGTATTTT. The chain carries TRBV7-3 and TRBJ2-3; D remains unclear. The V end lost 5 bases, the J end lost 6 bases, and 12 bases lay between the germline ends. CDR3 size: 13 residues. From germline, CDR1 is SGHTA and CDR2 FQGTGA. The full variable domain, completed using reference TRBV7-3 and TRBJ2-3, is GAGVSQTPSNKVTEKGKYVELRCDPISGHTALYWYRQSLGQGPEFLIYFQGTGAADDSGLPNDRFFAVRPEGSVSTLKIQRTERGDSAVYLCASSPHSTDTQYFGPGTRLTVL.

The chain uses TRBV2 and TRBJ2-3, with D unclear. Per germline, CDR1 SNHLY and CDR2 FYNNEI. With 7 bases removed from V and 8 bases from J, the gap between germline ends came to 22 bases. The CDR3 is 15 amino acids. The CDR3 loop reads CASTQMGGVGGTQYF. In DNA form, the CDR3 reads TGTGCCAGCACCCAGATGGGTGGGGTCGGTGGTACGCAGTATTTT.

The V and J genes are TRBV28 and TRBJ2-2, with D perhaps matching TRBD2 (5 bases). V was trimmed by 6 bases and J by 4 bases, leaving 21 bases between them. The germline V gene encodes CDR1 MDHEN and CDR2 SYDVKM. The CDR3 totals 17 residues. This CDR3 reads CASRTKTQPPGTGELFF. CDR3 sequence (DNA): TGTGCCAGCAGGACTAAGACTCAACCTCCGGGCACCGGGGAGCTGTTTTTT. The full variable domain, with the rest looked up from reference TRBV28 and TRBJ2-2, is DVKVTQSSRYLVKRTGEKVFLECVQDMDHENMFWYRQDPGLGLRLIYFSYDVKMKEKGDIPEGYSVSREKKERFSLILESASTNQTSMYLCASRTKTQPPGTGELFFGEGSRLTVL.

V is TRBV2 and J is TRBJ2-7, with D tentatively TRBD1 (6 bases). This CDR3 is 11 amino acids long. Trimming took 8 bases from V and 6 from J, leaving 11 bases between them. The V gene's germline CDR1 is SNHLY and CDR2 FYNNEI. CDR3 coding DNA: TGTGCCAGCCTGCAGGGGTCCGAGCAGTACTTC. Translating it yields CASLQGSEQYF.